One and the same sample provided the 22 T cell receptor beta chains below, sequenced in a study of blood T cell repertoires in COVID-19. The protocol was immunoSEQ multiplex PCR, while the TCRdb copy is restricted to in-frame clones and leaves out a portion. The repertoire holds some 110,000 clones, with roughly four fifths as singletons. The sample was peripheral blood. These receptors all come from a man aged 55-75 years with acute or convalescent COVID-19.

There are a few counts of this clone. The chain recombines TRBV28 with TRBJ2-1, with 13 bases identical to TRBD2. The CDR3 runs 17 residues. The germline V gene encodes CDR1 MDHEN and CDR2 SYDVKM. Unmatched junction bases numbered 11, after V lost 4 bases and J lost 8 bases. CDR3: CASSSPGLAGAPHEQFF. CDR3 nucleotide sequence: TGTGCCAGCAGTTCCCCCGGACTAGCGGGAGCGCCGCATGAGCAGTTCTTC.

A single count supports this clone. The J gene is TRBJ2-7, the V gene TRBV5-1; 9 nucleotides agree with TRBD2. CDR3 length: 15 amino acids. Trimming at V came to 0 bases and at J to 2 bases, leaving 3 bases not matched to a gene. Germline V gene sequence: CDR1 SGHRS, CDR2 YFSETQ. The CDR3 reads CASSLGTSVTYEQYF. In nucleotides, the CDR3 is TGCGCCAGCAGCTTGGGGACTAGCGTAACCTACGAGCAGTACTTC.

The chain links TRBV12-5 to TRBJ1-1, with D maybe TRBD1 (6 bases). In germline, CDR1 is LGHNT, CDR2 FRNRAP. Trimming left V 2 bases short and J 4 bases short, with 17 bases between. This CDR3 comprises 16 residues. The CDR3 region is CASGLSWGRMGTEAFF. In nucleotides, the CDR3 is TGTGCTAGTGGTTTGTCTTGGGGGCGCATGGGCACTGAAGCTTTCTTT. The whole variable domain, remainder taken from reference TRBV12-5 and TRBJ1-1, is DARVTQTPRHKVTEMGQEVTMRCQPILGHNTVFWYRQTMMQGLELLAYFRNRAPLDDSGMPKDRFSAEMPDATLATLKIQPSEPRDSAVYFCASGLSWGRMGTEAFFGQGTRLTVV.

The rearrangement uses TRBV3-1 (or the pseudogene TRBV3-2) and TRBJ2-2, with TRBD2 matching over 11 bases. V lost 0 bases, J lost 3 bases, and 9 bases stayed unmatched. This CDR3 has 19 amino acids. Germline-derived CDR1 and CDR2 are LGHDT and YNNKEL (reference sequence). The CDR3 sequence: CASSQDVASGRMDTGELFF. CDR3 coding DNA: TGTGCCAGCAGCCAAGATGTGGCTAGCGGGAGGATGGACACCGGGGAGCTGTTTTTT.

CDR3 sequence (DNA): TGTGCCAGCAGCTTAGGCGGGGGAATATACAATGAGCAGTTCTTC. Residues: CASSLGGGIYNEQFF. The chain uses TRBV7-6 and TRBJ2-1; 7 nucleotides match TRBD2. Losses at the gene ends were 1 base for V and 4 bases for J; bases not matched to a gene: 4. The CDR3 has 15 residues. Looked up from germline, CDR1 is SGHVS and CDR2 is FNYEAQ.

This chain connects TRBV19 to TRBJ1-1, with D perhaps matching TRBD1 (6 bases). There are 13 residues in the CDR3. Trimming stripped 0 bases from V and 9 bases from J, with 11 bases between. Germline lookup yields CDR1 LNHDA and CDR2 SQIVND (reference sequence). The CDR3 sequence: CASSIDGQGKAFF. The CDR3, as DNA: TGTGCCAGTAGTATAGATGGCCAGGGGAAAGCTTTCTTT.

The V call is TRBV30, the J call TRBJ2-7; 9 positions match TRBD1. The CDR3 runs 13 residues. CDR1 is GTSNPN and CDR2 is SVGIG in the germline V gene (reference sequence). J lost 6 bases, V lost 3 bases, and 6 bases had no gene match. The CDR3 region is CAWRRDRVGEQYF. For the CDR3, the DNA is TGTGCCTGGAGGCGGGACAGGGTAGGCGAGCAGTACTTC.

The V gene is TRBV15, the J gene TRBJ2-6; D is unresolved. CDR3 size: 16 residues. Germline V lookup: CDR1 LNHNV, CDR2 YYDKDF (reference sequence). V lost 0 bases, J lost 1 base, and 7 bases lay in between. The CDR3 sequence is CATSRESNSGANVLTF. For the CDR3, the DNA is TGTGCCACCAGCAGAGAGTCAAATTCTGGGGCCAACGTCCTGACTTTC.

The chain combines TRBV5-4 with TRBJ2-4, with 9 bases matching TRBD1. Trimming removed 0 bases from V and 6 bases from J; junction bases left unmatched: 4. CDR3 length: 15 amino acids. Germline CDR1 reads SGHNT; CDR2 reads YYREEE (reference sequence). CDR3 nucleotides: TGTGCCAGCAGCTTGGCCATGACAGGGGGAAACATTCAGTACTTC. This gives the protein CASSLAMTGGNIQYF.

This clone came up once. The chain employs TRBV7-9 and TRBJ1-5; tentatively, D is TRBD1 (5 bases). CDR1 and CDR2 (germline): SEHNR, FQNEAQ (reference sequence). With 3 bases removed from V and 4 bases from J, the gap between germline ends came to 13 bases. The CDR3 has 15 amino acids. The CDR3 sequence: CASSLGGTLNQPQHF. CDR3 bases: TGTGCCAGCAGCTTGGGGGGGACGTTAAATCAGCCCCAGCATTTT.

The chain joins TRBV21-1 to TRBJ2-1; the D segment call TRBD2 is taken from the table without a DNA check. TRBV21-1 is a pseudogene locus. The CDR3 is made up of 17 amino acids. The CDR3 is CASSKKGRSGSHNEQFF. CDR3 DNA sequence: TGTGCCAGCAGCAAAAAAGGGAGGTCCGGCTCCCACAATGAGCAGTTCTTC.

This chain connects TRBV30 to TRBJ1-1, with D possibly being TRBD1 (6 bases). This CDR3 spans 13 amino acids. The germline V gene encodes CDR1 GTSNPN and CDR2 SVGIG (reference sequence). Trimming took off 1 base at V and 1 base at J, with 7 bases between the two ends. The CDR3 region is CAWSGGQNTEAFF. DNA for the CDR3: TGTGCCTGGAGTGGGGGACAGAACACTGAAGCTTTCTTT.

V usage is TRBV3-1 (or the pseudogene TRBV3-2) and J usage is TRBJ2-1; 9 bases align to TRBD2. From germline, CDR1 is LGHDT and CDR2 YNNKEL (reference sequence). The CDR3 extends over 16 amino acids. V lost 1 base, J lost 8 bases, and 9 bases stayed unmatched. The CDR3 spells CASSQVKFSGSYEQFF. CDR3 bases: TGTGCCAGCAGCCAAGTGAAGTTTAGCGGGAGCTATGAGCAGTTCTTC.

The V call is TRBV6-5, the J call TRBJ2-3; tentatively, D is TRBD1 (6 bases). Deletions cut 7 bases from V and 1 base from J, with 12 bases between. CDR1 MNHEY and CDR2 SVGAGI come from the germline V gene. The CDR3 is made up of 14 amino acids. The CDR3 region has the DNA TGTGCCAGCAAACGGACAGCCGGCACAGATACGCAGTATTTT. Its translation is CASKRTAGTDTQYF.

The gene calls are TRBV28 and TRBJ2-1; the D is unclear. Looked up from germline, CDR1 is MDHEN and CDR2 is SYDVKM. The CDR3 is 12 residues long. V lost 6 bases, J lost 7 bases, and 10 bases lay in between. The CDR3 is CASRRPVNEQFF. The CDR3 nucleotides read TGTGCCAGCAGACGTCCGGTTAATGAGCAGTTCTTC.

V is TRBV3-1 (or the pseudogene TRBV3-2) and J is TRBJ1-2; a possible D gene is TRBD1 (6 bases). V gave up 0 bases and J gave up 2 bases, with 19 bases separating them. This CDR3 has 18 amino acids. Germline CDR1 reads LGHDT; CDR2 reads YNNKEL (reference sequence). CDR3 DNA: TGTGCCAGCAGCCAAGATGGGGGGGGCCGCGTGACCAACTATGGCTACACCTTC. This sequence encodes CASSQDGGGRVTNYGYTF.

V and J are TRBV11-2 and TRBJ2-1, with 8 bases identical to TRBD2. The CDR3 runs to 15 residues. Germline-derived CDR1 and CDR2 are SGHAT and FQNNGV. V shed 1 base and J 4 bases; nucleotides not matched to a gene: 3. The CDR3 DNA reads TGTGCCAGCAGCTTAGGTCGCGGGGGGTACAATGAGCAGTTCTTC. Translated, it gives CASSLGRGGYNEQFF.

The sample holds a few counts of this clone. Other nucleotide sequences in the sample specify the same CDR3. The V and J genes are TRBV20-1 and TRBJ1-1; D remains unclear. Trimming pared 3 bases from V and 1 base from J, leaving 3 bases between. CDR3 size: 11 residues. The germline gives CDR1 DFQATT, CDR2 SNEGSKA (reference sequence). The CDR3 loop is CSASRNTEAFF. The CDR3 bases are TGCAGTGCTAGCAGGAACACTGAAGCTTTCTTT.

This chain joins TRBV25-1 and TRBJ2-7, with TRBD1 matching 9 bases. The CDR3 spans 13 residues. Germline V gene data show CDR1 as MGHDK and CDR2 as SYGVNS. J was trimmed by 1 base and V by 10 bases; bases with no gene match: 5. CDR3 bases: TGTGCCACCACAGGGGGCGCATCCTACGAGCAGTACTTC. It translates to CATTGGASYEQYF.

V gene TRBV18 combines with J gene TRBJ2-3; weak D call: TRBD2 (7 bases). The CDR3 runs 17 residues. V lost 2 bases to trimming and J lost 4 bases, with 19 bases between them. Per the germline V gene, CDR1 is KGHSH and CDR2 is LQKENI. The CDR3 is CASSPTGAGVFPDTQYF. As DNA, the CDR3 is TGTGCCAGCTCACCAACGGGGGCGGGAGTGTTTCCAGATACGCAGTATTTT.

This clone was recorded once. The rearrangement links TRBV2 to TRBJ2-7; 9 nucleotides match TRBD1. The V and J ends lost 7 bases and 2 bases, in that order; junction bases with no gene match: 3. The CDR3 covers 13 residues. Per germline, CDR1 SNHLY and CDR2 FYNNEI. CDR3: CASKGQGPYEQYF. The DNA of the CDR3 is TGTGCCAGCAAGGGACAGGGTCCCTACGAGCAGTACTTC.

The chain uses TRBV7-2 and TRBJ1-1; maybe TRBD1 (5 bases). The CDR3 has 12 amino acids. CDR1 and CDR2 (germline): SGHTA, FQGNSA. Trimming pared 2 bases from V and 12 bases from J, leaving 13 bases between. Here the CDR3 DNA reads TGTGCCAGCAGCTTACGAGGGGAGGGGACTTTCTTT. It codes for CASSLRGEGTFF.